The 13 T cell receptor beta chains given below trace back to one sample, sequenced in a study of technical replicates of blood from a handful of donors. TCRdb keeps only in-frame clones here, not all; method: immunoSEQ multiplex PCR. The sample carries 65,000 to 80,000 clones, over 95% recorded once. Source material: T cells isolated from PBMCs. The source is a human donor in good health.

The CDR3 reads CASSPMGTGERRGYTF. CDR3 nucleotides: TGTGCCAGCTCACCAATGGGTACAGGGGAAAGGAGGGGCTACACCTTC. This rearrangement joins TRBV18 to TRBJ1-2, with 7 positions matching TRBD1. The CDR3 spans 16 residues. Trimming cost V 2 bases and J 8 bases; bases outside gene matches: 14. Germline CDR1 and CDR2: KGHSH and LQKENI.

V is TRBV7-3 and J is TRBJ2-3; the D gene is possibly TRBD1 (6 bases). In germline, CDR1 is SGHTA, CDR2 FQGTGA. The CDR3 covers 14 residues. V lost 5 bases and J lost 2, with 11 bases in between. CDR3 in DNA: TGTGCCAGCAGCCCTGGGACATACACAGATACGCAGTATTTT. This translates into CASSPGTYTDTQYF.

The chain couples TRBV19 to TRBJ1-5, with 7 bases lining up with TRBD1. The CDR3 is 15 residues long. The trim removed 4 bases at V and 5 bases at J, leaving 8 bases unmatched. In germline, CDR1 is LNHDA, CDR2 SQIVND (reference sequence). The CDR3 DNA reads as TGTGCCAGTAGTAGACCAGACAGGGCAGATCAGCCCCAGCATTTT. Its translation is CASSRPDRADQPQHF.

This sequence joins TRBV2 and TRBJ2-7; the match to TRBD2 covers 10 bases. This CDR3 has 12 amino acids. CDR1 is SNHLY and CDR2 is FYNNEI in the germline V gene. V was pared by 7 bases and J by 4 bases, with 1 base of the junction left unmatched. CDR3 loop: CASTSGSYEQYF. The DNA for the CDR3 is TGTGCCAGCACTAGCGGGAGTTACGAGCAGTACTTC.

This rearrangement joins TRBV7-3 to TRBJ2-1, with 8 bases aligning to TRBD1. The CDR3 sequence is 15 residues long. V dropped 4 bases and J dropped 6; count of bases not matched to a gene: 8. Germline values: CDR1 SGHTA, CDR2 FQGTGA. In DNA form, the CDR3 reads TGTGCCAGCAGCTATACGGGACAGGACCTCAATGAGCAGTTCTTC. This encodes CASSYTGQDLNEQFF.

This rearrangement joins TRBV4-1 to TRBJ1-1; no clear D gene. The germline V gene encodes CDR1 MGHRA and CDR2 YSYEKL. V lost 1 base, J lost 5 bases, and 8 bases lay in between. CDR3 length equals 13 residues. CDR3 nucleotides: TGCGCCAGCAGCCAAGGCATGGCAACTGAAGCTTTCTTT. Translating it yields CASSQGMATEAFF.

V usage is TRBV7-6 and J usage is TRBJ2-2; D may be TRBD1 (6 bases). The CDR3 runs to 15 residues. Germline CDR1 reads SGHVS; CDR2 reads FNYEAQ. With 5 bases removed from V and 5 bases from J, the gap between germline ends came to 15 bases. In DNA, the CDR3 is TGTGCCAGCAGCATTCACAGGGATAGGACCGGGGAGCTGTTTTTT. This encodes CASSIHRDRTGELFF. The variable domain in full, completed from reference TRBV7-6 and TRBJ2-2, reads GAGVSQSPRYKVTKRGQDVALRCDPISGHVSLYWYRQALGQGPEFLTYFNYEAQQDKSGLPNDRFSAERPEGSISTLTIQRTEQRDSAMYRCASSIHRDRTGELFFGEGSRLTVL.

In this sample, this clone turned up a few times. CDR3 residues: CASMFGFNYEQYF. CDR3 sequence (DNA): TGTGCCAGCATGTTCGGGTTTAACTACGAGCAGTACTTC. The rearrangement joins TRBV6-6 to TRBJ2-7, with D unclear. The germline V gene encodes CDR1 MNHNY and CDR2 SVGAGI (reference sequence). The CDR3 totals 13 residues. The V gene lost 7 bases and the J gene lost 3 bases, with 13 bases spanning the gap.

V usage is TRBV4-1 and J usage is TRBJ2-7, with 11 bases fitting TRBD2. This CDR3 has 16 residues. The V and J ends lost 1 base and 3 bases, in that order; junction bases with no gene match: 5. CDR1 is MGHRA and CDR2 is YSYEKL in the germline V gene. This CDR3 reads CASSQGLAGGIYEQYF. The CDR3 bases are TGCGCCAGCAGCCAAGGGCTAGCGGGAGGAATCTACGAGCAGTACTTC.

This sequence joins TRBV5-6 and TRBJ2-1, with TRBD2 matching over 13 bases. Trimming cost V 3 bases and J 7 bases; bases outside gene matches: 7. This CDR3 is built from 16 residues. Germline CDR1 SGHDT, CDR2 YYEEEE. CDR3 residues: CASSYRTSGSWNEQFF. CDR3 nucleotides: TGTGCCAGCAGCTATCGGACTAGCGGGAGTTGGAATGAGCAGTTCTTC. Together with reference TRBV5-6 and TRBJ2-1, the CDR3 gives the full variable domain: DAGVTQSPTHLIKTRGQQVTLRCSPKSGHDTVSWYQQALGQGPQFIFQYYEEEERQRGNFPDRFSGHQFPNYSSELNVNALLLGDSALYLCASSYRTSGSWNEQFFGPGTRLTVL.

V and J are TRBV28 and TRBJ2-7; TRBD1 agrees at 8 bases. Trimming took 5 bases from V and 5 from J; bases not matched to a gene: 8. Germline V gene data show CDR1 as MDHEN and CDR2 as SYDVKM. The CDR3 runs to 14 residues. CDR3 DNA sequence: TGTGCCAGCAGTCCCTGGGACAGGTACCACGAGCAGTACTTC. This encodes CASSPWDRYHEQYF.

On this clone itself: The junction differs from germline at one of its ends, possibly a read error. This chain connects TRBV7-7 to TRBJ2-2; the D gene is possibly TRBD1 (7 bases). Germline V gene sequence: CDR1 SSHAT, CDR2 FNYEAQ (reference sequence). There are 14 residues in the CDR3. CDR3 protein: CASSTQGGTGELFF. The CDR3 DNA is TGTGCTAGCAGCACTCAGGGGGGCACCGGGGAGCTGTTTTTT.

The chain has TRBV30 and TRBJ2-2; 12 bases line up with TRBD1. V lost 2 bases to trimming and J lost 4 bases; unmatched junction nucleotides: 5. The V gene's germline CDR1 is GTSNPN and CDR2 SVGIG (reference sequence). This CDR3 has 16 amino acids. CDR3 sequence (DNA): TGTGCCTGGAGTCCGGGACAGGGGGCTCGCACCGGGGAGCTGTTTTTT. Translating gives CAWSPGQGARTGELFF.